Following are 28 T cell receptor beta chains from one sample sequenced in a study of blood T cell repertoires in COVID-19. Repertoires were generated with immunoSEQ multiplex PCR, while TCRdb's copy carries only in-frame clones and drops some. This table holds approximately 110,000 clones, roughly 81% found once. Sequences were obtained from peripheral blood. The receptors come from a man aged 40-50 years with acute or convalescent COVID-19.

The chain recombines TRBV18 with TRBJ2-7, with a weak D call TRBD1 (6 bases). Germline loops: CDR1 KGHSH, CDR2 LQKENI. V lost 3 bases and J 0 bases, leaving 12 bases between the germline ends. The length of the CDR3 is 15 residues. CDR3 amino acids: CASSPSDSYSYEQYF. Here the CDR3 DNA reads TGTGCCAGCTCACCTTCGGACAGCTACTCCTACGAGCAGTACTTC.

The V call is TRBV5-1, the J call TRBJ2-2, with 14 bases fitting TRBD2. The CDR3 is 17 residues long. Germline V gives CDR1 SGHRS, CDR2 YFSETQ. With V trimmed by 4 bases and J by 4 bases, 6 bases remained unmatched. The CDR3, as DNA: TGCGCCAGCAGCGGTGGACTAGCGGGAGGACTCACCGGGGAGCTGTTTTTT. This codes for CASSGGLAGGLTGELFF.

The gene calls are TRBV25-1 and TRBJ1-5, with D hard to call. V shed 5 bases and J shed 3 bases, with 11 bases lying between them. Germline CDR1 MGHDK, CDR2 SYGVNS. The CDR3 has 14 residues. CDR3 protein: CASSPRRDNQPQHF. The DNA of the CDR3 is TGTGCCAGCAGTCCAAGGAGGGACAATCAGCCCCAGCATTTT.

V and J are TRBV7-2 and TRBJ2-1; weak D call: TRBD2 (5 bases). V lost 0 bases and J lost 5, with 11 bases in between. This CDR3 has 15 residues. Germline V gene data show CDR1 as SGHTA and CDR2 as FQGNSA. CDR3 coding DNA: TGTGCCAGCAGCTTAGCGAGGGCAGGAAACAATGAGCAGTTCTTC. As protein: CASSLARAGNNEQFF. The complete variable domain, with remaining parts taken from reference TRBV7-2 and TRBJ2-1, reads GAGVSQSPSNKVTEKGKDVELRCDPISGHTALYWYRQSLGQGLEFLIYFQGNSAPDKSGLPSDRFSAERTGGSVSTLTIQRTQQEDSAVYLCASSLARAGNNEQFFGPGTRLTVL.

In DNA form, the CDR3 reads TGTGCCAGCAGTTTTACCAGGGTTCCGCAGTATTTT. Protein: CASSFTRVPQYF. The rearrangement joins TRBV6-5 to TRBJ2-3, with a weak D call TRBD1 (5 bases). V lost 4 bases to trimming and J lost 10 bases, with 12 bases between them. CDR3 length: 12 amino acids. In germline, CDR1 is MNHEY, CDR2 SVGAGI.

This clone was seen only once. This chain links TRBV5-5 with TRBJ1-2; 9 bases are shared with TRBD1. Germline CDR1 is SGHKS and CDR2 is YYEKEE (reference sequence). The CDR3 runs 14 residues. J gave up 5 bases and V 0 bases, and 2 bases lay outside the gene matches. CDR3 sequence: CASSLADRGYGYTF. For the CDR3, the DNA is TGTGCCAGCAGCTTGGCGGACAGGGGATATGGCTACACCTTC.

The chain uses TRBV14 and TRBJ1-6; a weak D match, TRBD1 (5 bases). V lost 6 bases, J lost 8 bases, and 17 bases lay in between. The CDR3 is 15 amino acids. Per germline, CDR1 SGHDN and CDR2 FVKESK. CDR3 residues: CASSPGTPGDSPLHF. The CDR3 DNA reads TGTGCCAGCAGTCCGGGGACGCCGGGGGATTCACCCCTCCACTTT.

This chain links TRBV11-3 with TRBJ2-1, with TRBD1 matching 8 bases. The germline CDR1 and CDR2 sequences are SGHNT and YENEEA. CDR3 length: 14 residues. V lost 5 bases, J lost 2 bases, and 2 bases stayed unmatched. Here the CDR3 DNA reads TGTGCCAGCAGCAACAGGGGGACCTACAATGAGCAGTTCTTC. Amino acids: CASSNRGTYNEQFF.

The V call is TRBV27, the J call TRBJ2-7; D may be TRBD2 (5 bases). The CDR3 spans 14 residues. Germline V gene sequence: CDR1 MNHEY, CDR2 SMNVEV (reference sequence). V shed 5 bases and J shed 2 bases, with 13 bases lying between them. CDR3 sequence reads: CASSRLGLAYEQYF. CDR3 DNA sequence: TGTGCCAGCAGTCGCCTCGGACTCGCCTACGAGCAGTACTTC.

The chain joins TRBV2 to TRBJ2-7; tentatively, D is TRBD1 (5 bases). This CDR3 is built from 14 residues. With 6 bases removed from V and 0 bases from J, the gap between germline ends came to 12 bases. The V gene's germline CDR1 is SNHLY and CDR2 FYNNEI. CDR3 protein: CASRARVSSYEQYF. In DNA, the CDR3 is TGTGCCAGCAGGGCCAGGGTAAGCTCCTACGAGCAGTACTTC.

V usage is TRBV11-2 and J usage is TRBJ2-1; 13 nucleotides match TRBD2. The CDR3 totals 17 residues. The V segment lost 5 bases and the J segment 4 bases; nucleotides outside the gene matches: 8. Per germline, CDR1 SGHAT and CDR2 FQNNGV. The CDR3 DNA reads as TGTGCCAGCAGCCCGCGACTAGCGGGAGGCTTTTACAATGAGCAGTTCTTC. Translation gives CASSPRLAGGFYNEQFF.

V is TRBV13 and J is TRBJ2-7; the match to TRBD2 covers 14 bases. From germline, CDR1 is PRHDT and CDR2 FYEKMQ (reference sequence). The CDR3 sequence is 15 residues long. The V and J ends lost 5 bases and 3 bases, in that order; junction bases with no gene match: 3. Written as DNA, the CDR3 is TGTGCCAGCAGCGTCGGACTAGCGGGGGGCTACGAGCAGTACTTC. It translates to CASSVGLAGGYEQYF.

This clone was seen only a few times. This chain connects TRBV6-6 to TRBJ2-7; 7 positions match TRBD1. The J segment lost 2 bases and the V segment lost 2 bases, leaving 3 bases of the junction unmatched. CDR1 and CDR2 from the germline V gene are MNHNY and SVGAGI (reference sequence). The CDR3 length is 14 residues. The CDR3 nucleotides read TGTGCCAGCAGTTACGTGGGGACAGCCTACGAGCAGTACTTC. This sequence encodes CASSYVGTAYEQYF.

The rearrangement joins TRBV25-1 to TRBJ1-6, with 10 positions matching TRBD1. Germline assignment: CDR1 MGHDK and CDR2 SYGVNS. The CDR3 totals 17 residues. V shed 4 bases, J shed 9 bases, and the junction held 12 bases outside the gene matches. The CDR3, as DNA: TGTGCCAGCAGTGCCACCCCGGGACAGGGGATCGGTTCACCCCTCCACTTT. Translated: CASSATPGQGIGSPLHF.

V and J are TRBV6-2 or TRBV6-3 and TRBJ1-1; D remains unclear. Germline CDR1 and CDR2: MNHEY and SVGEGT. The CDR3 has 15 amino acids. V gave up 2 bases and J gave up 2 bases, with 12 bases separating them. This CDR3 is CASSYPSAANTEAFF. The DNA of the CDR3 is TGTGCCAGCAGTTACCCCTCCGCGGCCAACACTGAAGCTTTCTTT.

This clone is a singleton in its sample. This specimen includes other DNA sequences encoding the same CDR3. The chain joins TRBV12-3 or TRBV12-4 to TRBJ2-7, with 7 bases matching TRBD2. The CDR3 has 13 residues. V shed 3 bases, J shed 3 bases, and the junction held 2 bases outside the gene matches. For the CDR3, the DNA is TGTGCCAGCAGTTTGGAGCGGGGCTACGAGCAGTACTTC. Amino acids: CASSLERGYEQYF.

The chain recombines TRBV13 with TRBJ1-2; D not certain. The CDR3 loop spans 13 amino acids. Per germline, CDR1 PRHDT and CDR2 FYEKMQ (reference sequence). The V gene lost 2 bases and the J gene lost 3 bases, with 7 bases spanning the gap. CDR3 nucleotide sequence: TGTGCCAGCAGCTTATACGGGGACTATGGCTACACCTTC. Encoded protein: CASSLYGDYGYTF.

This sequence joins TRBV11-2 and TRBJ2-1; TRBD2 aligns across 7 bases. The CDR3 loop spans 15 amino acids. The germline gives CDR1 SGHAT, CDR2 FQNNGV. V trimming: 0 bases; J trimming: 4 bases; junction bases outside the gene matches: 3. The CDR3 here is CASSLDASGYNEQFF. DNA of the CDR3: TGTGCCAGCAGCTTAGATGCTAGCGGATACAATGAGCAGTTCTTC.

The genes are TRBV6-6 and TRBJ1-4, with 9 nucleotides matching TRBD1. The CDR3 totals 16 residues. V gave up 1 base and J gave up 6 bases; unmatched junction bases: 6. CDR1 is MNHNY, CDR2 SVGAGI, per germline (reference sequence). The CDR3 nucleotides are TGTGCCAGCAGTTACTTTTTACAGGGGGCTGATGAAAAACTGTTTTTT. This codes for CASSYFLQGADEKLFF.

The chain recombines TRBV11-2 with TRBJ2-1; TRBD2 agrees at 13 bases. This CDR3 region has 16 residues. Per germline, CDR1 SGHAT and CDR2 FQNNGV. V gave up 0 bases and J gave up 7 bases; unmatched junction bases: 3. The CDR3 nucleotides are TGTGCCAGCAGCTTAGAAGGGACTAGCGGGGCTAATGAGCAGTTCTTC. Translated, it gives CASSLEGTSGANEQFF.

The rearrangement uses TRBV7-9 and TRBJ1-2; no definite D call. The germline CDR1 and CDR2 sequences are SEHNR and FQNEAQ (reference sequence). The CDR3 runs to 14 residues. Trimming removed 1 base at V and 1 base at J, with 7 bases between. The CDR3 is CASSLGAVNYGYTF. The CDR3 coding sequence is TGTGCCAGCAGCTTAGGGGCAGTTAACTATGGCTACACCTTC.

This rearrangement joins TRBV5-1 to TRBJ2-4, with 8 bases lining up with TRBD1. V shed 0 bases, J shed 12 bases, and the junction held 8 bases outside the gene matches. The CDR3 sequence is 14 residues long. Germline assignment: CDR1 SGHRS and CDR2 YFSETQ. In nucleotides, the CDR3 is TGCGCCAGCAGCTTGGCCCCAGGGGGCGCGGGTCAGTACTTC. Its protein is CASSLAPGGAGQYF.

This clone was detected only once. CDR3 protein: CASSHWTGLNTGELFF. The DNA for the CDR3 is TGCGCCAGCAGCCATTGGACGGGACTGAACACCGGGGAGCTGTTTTTT. The chain links TRBV5-1 to TRBJ2-2; D is possibly TRBD2 (6 bases). The CDR3 loop spans 16 amino acids. Germline V lookup: CDR1 SGHRS, CDR2 YFSETQ. V dropped 4 bases and J dropped 1 base, with 14 bases sitting between them.

The chain couples TRBV19 to TRBJ1-1; D ambiguous. This CDR3 has 14 amino acids. CDR1 is LNHDA, CDR2 SQIVND, per germline (reference sequence). V was cut by 3 bases and J by 5 bases, with 13 bases left in between. CDR3 region: CASSIRRVRTEAFF. DNA for the CDR3: TGTGCCAGTAGTATTCGGAGGGTAAGGACTGAAGCTTTCTTT.

The chain employs TRBV18 and TRBJ2-7, with TRBD2 identical over 8 bases. The CDR3 is 16 amino acids. With 6 bases clipped from V and 0 bases from J, the junction kept 10 bases outside the gene matches. The V gene's germline CDR1 is KGHSH and CDR2 LQKENI. The CDR3 reads CASSPRGGPSSYEQYF. Written as DNA, the CDR3 is TGTGCCAGCTCCCCCCGGGGGGGGCCGAGCTCCTACGAGCAGTACTTC.

This clone was picked up a small number of times. The genes are TRBV18 and TRBJ2-3; D is unclear. V shed 2 bases and J shed 1 base, with 16 bases lying between them. The CDR3 has 17 amino acids. The germline V gene has CDR1 KGHSH and CDR2 LQKENI. CDR3 nucleotides: TGTGCCAGCTCACCATTGACATCTTACGACCGCACAGATACGCAGTATTTT. It translates to CASSPLTSYDRTDTQYF.

In this sample, this clone turned up a few times. The V gene is TRBV11-1, the J gene TRBJ2-5, with D perhaps TRBD2 (5 bases). Germline V gene lookup returns CDR1 SGHAT and CDR2 FQDESV (reference sequence). The CDR3 totals 14 residues. V lost 3 bases, J lost 5 bases, and 13 bases lay in between. In nucleotides, the CDR3 is TGTGCCAGCAGCTTGTCTAACCGGAGGGAGACCCAGTACTTC. The encoded protein is CASSLSNRRETQYF.

This chain links TRBV14 with TRBJ1-2; D unclear. The V gene's germline CDR1 is SGHDN and CDR2 FVKESK. The CDR3 is 14 amino acids. The ends were cut back, 4 bases at V and 8 bases at J, with 17 bases in the middle. The CDR3: CASSPQEFGRGYTF. DNA for the CDR3: TGTGCCAGCAGCCCCCAGGAGTTCGGGAGAGGCTACACCTTC. Combining the CDR3 with reference TRBV14 and TRBJ1-2 gives the whole variable domain EAGVTQFPSHSVIEKGQTVTLRCDPISGHDNLYWYRRVMGKEIKFLLHFVKESKQDESGMPNNRFLAERTGGTYSTLKVQPAELEDSGVYFCASSPQEFGRGYTFGSGTRLTVV.